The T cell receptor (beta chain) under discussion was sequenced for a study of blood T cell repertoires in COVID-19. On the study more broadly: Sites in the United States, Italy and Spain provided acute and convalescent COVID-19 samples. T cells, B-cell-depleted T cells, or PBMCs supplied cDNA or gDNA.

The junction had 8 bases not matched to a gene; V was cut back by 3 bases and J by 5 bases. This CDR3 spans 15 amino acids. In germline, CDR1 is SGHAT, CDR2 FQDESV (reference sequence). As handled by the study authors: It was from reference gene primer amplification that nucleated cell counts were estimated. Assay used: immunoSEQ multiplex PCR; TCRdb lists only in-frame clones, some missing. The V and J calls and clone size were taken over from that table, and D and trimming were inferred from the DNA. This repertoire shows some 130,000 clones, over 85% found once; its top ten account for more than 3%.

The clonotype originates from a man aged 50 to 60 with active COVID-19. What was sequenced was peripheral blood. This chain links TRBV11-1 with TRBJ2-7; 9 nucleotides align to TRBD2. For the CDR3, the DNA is TGTGCCAGCAGCTTTTCGCGGGGGGGCCGGGACGAGCAGTACTTC. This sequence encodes CASSFSRGGRDEQYF.